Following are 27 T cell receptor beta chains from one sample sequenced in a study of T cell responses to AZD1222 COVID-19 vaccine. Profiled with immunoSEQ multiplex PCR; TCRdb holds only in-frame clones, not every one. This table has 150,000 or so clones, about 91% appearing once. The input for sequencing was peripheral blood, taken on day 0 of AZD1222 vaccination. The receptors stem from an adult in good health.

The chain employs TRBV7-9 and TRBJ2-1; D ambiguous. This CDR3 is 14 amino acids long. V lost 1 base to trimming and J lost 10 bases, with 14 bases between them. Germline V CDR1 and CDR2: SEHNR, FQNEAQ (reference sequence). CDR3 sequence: CASSLDSSAIEQFF. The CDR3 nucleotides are TGTGCCAGCAGCTTAGACTCCTCAGCAATCGAGCAGTTCTTC.

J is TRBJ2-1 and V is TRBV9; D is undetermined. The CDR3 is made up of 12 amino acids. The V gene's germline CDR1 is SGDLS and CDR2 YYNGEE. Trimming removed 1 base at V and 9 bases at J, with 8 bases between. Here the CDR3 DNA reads TGTGCCAGCAGCGTATCCATCGGTGAGCAGTTCTTC. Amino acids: CASSVSIGEQFF.

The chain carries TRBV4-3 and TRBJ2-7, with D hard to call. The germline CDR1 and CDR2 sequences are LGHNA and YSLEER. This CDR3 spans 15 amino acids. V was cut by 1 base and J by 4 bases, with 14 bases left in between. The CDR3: CASSQVRQASYEQYF. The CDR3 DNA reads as TGCGCCAGCAGCCAAGTTCGGCAAGCCAGTTACGAGCAGTACTTC.

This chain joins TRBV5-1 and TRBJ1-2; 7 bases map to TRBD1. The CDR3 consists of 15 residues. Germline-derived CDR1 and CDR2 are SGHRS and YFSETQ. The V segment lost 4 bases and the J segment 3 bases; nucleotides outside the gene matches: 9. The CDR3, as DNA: TGCGCCAGCAGCCAATTACAGGGGCCCTACTATGGCTACACCTTC. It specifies CASSQLQGPYYGYTF.

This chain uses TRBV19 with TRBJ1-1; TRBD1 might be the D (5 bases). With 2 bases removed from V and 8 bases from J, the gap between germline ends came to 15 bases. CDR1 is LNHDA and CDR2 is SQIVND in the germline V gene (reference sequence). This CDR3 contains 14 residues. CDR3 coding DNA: TGTGCCAGTAGTATAATATCCGAGGGGCCCGAAGCTTTCTTT. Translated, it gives CASSIISEGPEAFF.

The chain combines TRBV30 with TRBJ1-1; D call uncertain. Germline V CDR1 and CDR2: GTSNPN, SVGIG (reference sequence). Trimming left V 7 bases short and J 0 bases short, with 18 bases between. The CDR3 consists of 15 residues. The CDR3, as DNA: TGTGCCTTGTCAGTTCTGACCATTATGAACACTGAAGCTTTCTTT. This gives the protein CALSVLTIMNTEAFF.

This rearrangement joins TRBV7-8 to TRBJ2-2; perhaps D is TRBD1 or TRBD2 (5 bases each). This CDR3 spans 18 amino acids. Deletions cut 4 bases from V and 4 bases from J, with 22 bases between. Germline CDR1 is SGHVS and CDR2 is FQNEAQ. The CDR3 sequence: CASSSEGTSPTGTGELFF. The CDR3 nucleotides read TGTGCCAGCAGCTCAGAAGGGACGTCCCCTACGGGCACCGGGGAGCTGTTTTTT.

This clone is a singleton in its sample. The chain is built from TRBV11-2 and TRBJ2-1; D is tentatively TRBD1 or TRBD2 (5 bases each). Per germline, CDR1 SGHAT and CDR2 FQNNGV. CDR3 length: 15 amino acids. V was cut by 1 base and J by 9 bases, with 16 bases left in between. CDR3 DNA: TGTGCCAGCAGCTTAGGCGGGTGGCGACAGATTGAGCAGTTCTTC. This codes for CASSLGGWRQIEQFF.

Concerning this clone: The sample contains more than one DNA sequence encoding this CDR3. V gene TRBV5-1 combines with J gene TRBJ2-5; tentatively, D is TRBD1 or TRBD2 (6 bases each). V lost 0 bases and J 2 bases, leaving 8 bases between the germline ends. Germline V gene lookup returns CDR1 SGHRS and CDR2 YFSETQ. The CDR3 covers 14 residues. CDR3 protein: CASSLEGGQETQYF. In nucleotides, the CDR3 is TGCGCCAGCAGCTTGGAAGGGGGGCAAGAGACCCAGTACTTC.

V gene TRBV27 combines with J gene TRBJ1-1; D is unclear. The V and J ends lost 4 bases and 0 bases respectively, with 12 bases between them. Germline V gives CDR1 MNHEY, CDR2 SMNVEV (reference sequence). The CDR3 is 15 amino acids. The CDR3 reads CASSSLRLLNTEAFF. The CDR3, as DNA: TGTGCCAGCAGTTCGTTACGGTTGTTGAACACTGAAGCTTTCTTT.

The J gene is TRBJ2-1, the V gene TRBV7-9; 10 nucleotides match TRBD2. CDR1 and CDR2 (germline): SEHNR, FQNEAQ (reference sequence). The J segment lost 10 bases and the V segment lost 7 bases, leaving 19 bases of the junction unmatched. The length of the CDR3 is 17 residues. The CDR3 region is CASTPRRGLALPSEQFF. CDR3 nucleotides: TGTGCCAGCACCCCACGCCGGGGACTAGCGTTACCAAGCGAGCAGTTCTTC.

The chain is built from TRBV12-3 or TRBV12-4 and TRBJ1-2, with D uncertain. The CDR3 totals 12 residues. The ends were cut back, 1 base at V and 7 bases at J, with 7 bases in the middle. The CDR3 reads CASSLDLGGYTF. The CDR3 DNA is TGTGCCAGCAGTTTAGACTTGGGTGGCTACACCTTC.

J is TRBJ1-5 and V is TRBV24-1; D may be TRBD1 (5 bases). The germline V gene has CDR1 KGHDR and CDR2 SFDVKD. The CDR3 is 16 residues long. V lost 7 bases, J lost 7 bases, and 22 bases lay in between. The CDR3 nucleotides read TGTGCCACCAGCCATTCGGGACGGCGTAGCGGGCAGCCCCAGCATTTT. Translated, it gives CATSHSGRRSGQPQHF.

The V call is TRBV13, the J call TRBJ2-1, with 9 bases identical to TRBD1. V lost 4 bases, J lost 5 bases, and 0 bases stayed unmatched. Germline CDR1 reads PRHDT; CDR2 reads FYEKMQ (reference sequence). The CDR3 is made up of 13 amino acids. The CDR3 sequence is CASSWTGDNEQFF. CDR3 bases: TGTGCCAGCAGCTGGACAGGGGACAATGAGCAGTTCTTC.

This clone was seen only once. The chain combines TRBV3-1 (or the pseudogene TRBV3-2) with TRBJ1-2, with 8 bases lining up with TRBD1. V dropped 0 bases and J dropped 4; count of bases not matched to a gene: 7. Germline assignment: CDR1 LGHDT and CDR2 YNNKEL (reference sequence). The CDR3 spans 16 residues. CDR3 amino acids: CASSQEKDRAPYGYTF. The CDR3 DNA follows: TGTGCCAGCAGCCAAGAGAAGGACAGGGCGCCCTATGGCTACACCTTC.

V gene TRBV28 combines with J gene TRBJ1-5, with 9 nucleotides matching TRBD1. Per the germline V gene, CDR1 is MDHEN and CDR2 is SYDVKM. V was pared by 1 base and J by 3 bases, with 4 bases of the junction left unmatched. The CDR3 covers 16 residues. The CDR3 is CASSLYGTGINQPQHF. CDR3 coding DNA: TGTGCCAGCAGTTTATATGGGACAGGGATCAATCAGCCCCAGCATTTT. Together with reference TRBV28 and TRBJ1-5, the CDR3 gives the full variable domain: DVKVTQSSRYLVKRTGEKVFLECVQDMDHENMFWYRQDPGLGLRLIYFSYDVKMKEKGDIPEGYSVSREKKERFSLILESASTNQTSMYLCASSLYGTGINQPQHFGDGTRLSIL.

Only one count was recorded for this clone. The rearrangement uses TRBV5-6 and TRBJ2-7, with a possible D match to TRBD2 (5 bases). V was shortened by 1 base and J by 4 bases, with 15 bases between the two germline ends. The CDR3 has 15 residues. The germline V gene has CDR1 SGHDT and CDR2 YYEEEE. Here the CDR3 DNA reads TGTGCCAGCAGCTTGAAAATAGCGAACGATTACGAGCAGTACTTC. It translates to CASSLKIANDYEQYF.

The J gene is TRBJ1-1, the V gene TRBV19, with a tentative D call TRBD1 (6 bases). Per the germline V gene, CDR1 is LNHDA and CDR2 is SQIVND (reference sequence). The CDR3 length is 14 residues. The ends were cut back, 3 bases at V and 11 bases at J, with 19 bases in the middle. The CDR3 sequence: CASSMGGQGSWAFF. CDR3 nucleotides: TGTGCCAGTAGTATGGGGGGTCAGGGGTCTTGGGCTTTCTTT.

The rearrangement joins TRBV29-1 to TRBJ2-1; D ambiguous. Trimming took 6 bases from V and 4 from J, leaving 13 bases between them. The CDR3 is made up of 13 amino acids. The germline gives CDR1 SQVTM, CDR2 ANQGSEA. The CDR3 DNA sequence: TGCAGCGTGGAGACGGAAAGATACAATGAGCAGTTCTTC. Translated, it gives CSVETERYNEQFF.

In nucleotides, the CDR3 is TGTGCCAGCAGTGGGGGTACGGACTATGGCTACACCTTC. Translated, it gives CASSGGTDYGYTF. V gene TRBV6-6 combines with J gene TRBJ1-2; a possible D gene is TRBD1 (5 bases). Germline-derived CDR1 and CDR2 are MNHNY and SVGAGI (reference sequence). Trimming removed 5 bases from V and 3 bases from J, with 10 bases in between. CDR3 length: 13 residues.

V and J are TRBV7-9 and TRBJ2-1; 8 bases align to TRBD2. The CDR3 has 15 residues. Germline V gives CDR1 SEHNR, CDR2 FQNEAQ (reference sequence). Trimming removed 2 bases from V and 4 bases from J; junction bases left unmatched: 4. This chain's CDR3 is CASSLSLAGYNEQFF. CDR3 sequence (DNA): TGTGCCAGCAGCTTATCCCTAGCGGGTTACAATGAGCAGTTCTTC.

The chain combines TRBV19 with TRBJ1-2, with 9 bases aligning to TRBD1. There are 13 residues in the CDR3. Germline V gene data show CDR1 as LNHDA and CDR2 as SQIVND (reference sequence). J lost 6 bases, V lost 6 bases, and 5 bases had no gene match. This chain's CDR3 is CASSPQGADGYTF. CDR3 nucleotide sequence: TGTGCCAGTAGCCCACAGGGGGCGGATGGCTACACCTTC.

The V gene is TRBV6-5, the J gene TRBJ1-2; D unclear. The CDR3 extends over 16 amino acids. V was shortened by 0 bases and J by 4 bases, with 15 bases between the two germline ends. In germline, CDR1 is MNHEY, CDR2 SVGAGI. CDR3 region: CASSYSPGRKGYGYTF. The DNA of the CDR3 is TGTGCCAGCAGTTACTCCCCGGGTCGGAAGGGCTATGGCTACACCTTC.

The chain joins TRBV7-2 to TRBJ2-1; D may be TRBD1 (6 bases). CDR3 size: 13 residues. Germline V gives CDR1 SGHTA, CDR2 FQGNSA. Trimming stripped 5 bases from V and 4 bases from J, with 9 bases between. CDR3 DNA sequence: TGTGCCAGCAGCCCTGGACAGTACAATGAGCAGTTCTTC. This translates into CASSPGQYNEQFF.

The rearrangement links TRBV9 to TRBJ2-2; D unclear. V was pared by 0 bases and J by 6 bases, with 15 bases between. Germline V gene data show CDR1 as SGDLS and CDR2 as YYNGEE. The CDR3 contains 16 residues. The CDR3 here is CASSVGTRRKPGELFF. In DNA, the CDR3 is TGTGCCAGCAGCGTAGGGACCAGAAGGAAGCCCGGGGAGCTGTTTTTT.

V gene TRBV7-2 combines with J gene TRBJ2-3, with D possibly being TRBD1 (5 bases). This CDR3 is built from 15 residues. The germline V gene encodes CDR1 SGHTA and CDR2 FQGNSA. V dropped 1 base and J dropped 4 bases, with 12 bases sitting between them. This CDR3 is CASSLGGKESDTQYF. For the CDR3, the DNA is TGTGCCAGCAGCTTAGGGGGCAAAGAATCAGATACGCAGTATTTT.

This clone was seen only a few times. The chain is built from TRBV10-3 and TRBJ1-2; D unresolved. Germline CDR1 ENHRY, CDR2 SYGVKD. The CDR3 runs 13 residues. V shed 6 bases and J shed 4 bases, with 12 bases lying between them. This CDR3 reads CAIRADGSYGYTF. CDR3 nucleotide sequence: TGTGCCATCAGAGCAGACGGGTCCTATGGCTACACCTTC.